These T cell receptor beta chains were read from a single sample in a study of OX40 agonist ivuxolimab in advanced cancers. TCRdb keeps only in-frame clones here, not all; method: immunoSEQ multiplex PCR. The data hold 99,000 or so clones, with approximately 94% observed a single time. The sequenced sample was CD4+ or CD8+ T cells sorted from blood, obtained in a trial of the OX40 agonist ivuxolimab. The receptors were sampled from an adult with an advanced solid tumor such as melanoma, head and neck, liver or kidney cancer. Each CDR3 is given with its conserved first and last residue. A D gene is named only where the DNA matches it firmly. The size of a clone is reported for some rows only, either as once, few or many, or as a class for expanded clones.

j_call: TRBJ1-1; d_call: TRBD1; v_call: TRBV28; clone_size: NA; cdr3_nt: TGTGCCAGCAGTTTATATTCAGGGGGAGCTGAAGCTTTCTTT; cdr3_aa: CASSLYSGGAEAFF
j_call: TRBJ2-3; d_call: NA; v_call: TRBV7-3; clone_size: NA; cdr3_nt: TGTGCCAGCAGCTTAAGCCCCGGGGATACGCAGTATTTT; cdr3_aa: CASSLSPGDTQYF
j_call: TRBJ1-2; d_call: NA; v_call: TRBV27; clone_size: once; cdr3_nt: TGTGCCAGCAGTTTTCTGGCAGACTATGGCTACACCTTC; cdr3_aa: CASSFLADYGYTF
j_call: TRBJ2-7; d_call: TRBD2; v_call: TRBV7-8; clone_size: once; cdr3_nt: TGTGCCAGCAGCCCCGAATCCCCGACTAGCGGGCACCCCTACGAGCAGTACTTC; cdr3_aa: CASSPESPTSGHPYEQYF
j_call: TRBJ1-2; d_call: NA; v_call: TRBV6-5; clone_size: NA; cdr3_nt: TGTGCCAGCAGGCTTGATCCAAACTATGGCTACACCTTC; cdr3_aa: CASRLDPNYGYTF
j_call: TRBJ2-2; d_call: TRBD1; v_call: TRBV15; clone_size: NA; cdr3_nt: TGTGCCACCAGCAGAGATCCGCCTGGACAGGGGGCCGGGGAGCTGTTTTTT; cdr3_aa: CATSRDPPGQGAGELFF
j_call: TRBJ2-7; d_call: NA; v_call: TRBV6-6; clone_size: NA; cdr3_nt: TGTGCCAGCACCCAGGGAACATACGAGCAGTACTTC; cdr3_aa: CASTQGTYEQYF
j_call: TRBJ1-1; d_call: NA; v_call: TRBV7-9; clone_size: NA; cdr3_nt: TGTGCCAGCAGCTTCGTGGGATTCGTGGGGCAGATGAACACTGAAGCTTTCTTT; cdr3_aa: CASSFVGFVGQMNTEAFF
j_call: TRBJ1-2; d_call: TRBD1; v_call: TRBV7-2; clone_size: NA; cdr3_nt: TGTGCCAGCAGTCGAGTTCGGACAGGGGGTGTTGGCTACACCTTC; cdr3_aa: CASSRVRTGGVGYTF
j_call: TRBJ1-3; d_call: NA; v_call: TRBV7-2; clone_size: NA; cdr3_nt: TGTGCCAGCAGCCCCGGGGGCACGGCGAACACCATATATTTT; cdr3_aa: CASSPGGTANTIYF
j_call: TRBJ1-3; d_call: TRBD1; v_call: TRBV30; clone_size: NA; cdr3_nt: TGTGCCTGGACCCAGGGGGTTGGAAACACCATATATTTT; cdr3_aa: CAWTQGVGNTIYF
j_call: TRBJ2-5; d_call: NA; v_call: TRBV18; clone_size: NA; cdr3_nt: TGTGCCAGCTCAGCCGCCAGGGAGACCCAGTACTTC; cdr3_aa: CASSAARETQYF
j_call: TRBJ2-7; d_call: TRBD1; v_call: TRBV4-1; clone_size: NA; cdr3_nt: TGCGCCAGCAGTCCCACGGGACAGGGTTCCTACGAGCAGTACTTC; cdr3_aa: CASSPTGQGSYEQYF
j_call: TRBJ1-5; d_call: NA; v_call: TRBV6-5; clone_size: NA; cdr3_nt: TGTGCCAGCGGGGGGGCGAACAATCAGCCCCAGCATTTT; cdr3_aa: CASGGANNQPQHF
j_call: TRBJ2-2; d_call: NA; v_call: TRBV19; clone_size: once; cdr3_nt: TGTGCCAGTAAATGGCAGCGCGGGACCGGGGAGCTGTTTTTT; cdr3_aa: CASKWQRGTGELFF
j_call: TRBJ2-3; d_call: TRBD2; v_call: TRBV4-3; clone_size: NA; cdr3_nt: TGCGCCAGCAGCCAGGCGGGGGGCACAGATACGCAGTATTTT; cdr3_aa: CASSQAGGTDTQYF
j_call: TRBJ1-1; d_call: NA; v_call: TRBV19; clone_size: NA; cdr3_nt: TGTGCCAGTAGTATGGTCCCAGGGGCCTTGAACACTGAAGCTTTCTTT; cdr3_aa: CASSMVPGALNTEAFF
j_call: TRBJ2-3; d_call: NA; v_call: TRBV4-2; clone_size: NA; cdr3_nt: TGTGCCAGCAGCCAAGAAAGGTCGCTAGGTGATAGCACAGATACGCAGTATTTT; cdr3_aa: CASSQERSLGDSTDTQYF
j_call: TRBJ2-7; d_call: NA; v_call: TRBV7-6; clone_size: NA; cdr3_nt: TGTGCCAGCAGCTTAGCAAGGGACACCGAGCAGTACTTC; cdr3_aa: CASSLARDTEQYF
j_call: TRBJ1-2; d_call: NA; v_call: TRBV18; clone_size: NA; cdr3_nt: TGTGCCAGCTCACTTACAGAAAAAGCTAACTATGGCTACACCTTC; cdr3_aa: CASSLTEKANYGYTF
j_call: TRBJ2-7; d_call: TRBD1; v_call: TRBV23-1; clone_size: NA; cdr3_nt: TGCGCCAGCACCCGGACAGGGGCCTGCTACGAGCAGTACTTC; cdr3_aa: CASTRTGACYEQYF
j_call: TRBJ2-7; d_call: TRBD1; v_call: TRBV5-1; clone_size: NA; cdr3_nt: TGCGCCAGCAGTTTGGGATTGGGGACAGGGGCCTACGAGCAGTACTTC; cdr3_aa: CASSLGLGTGAYEQYF
j_call: TRBJ1-1; d_call: NA; v_call: TRBV6-5; clone_size: NA; cdr3_nt: TGTGCCAGCACCAACGTGGAACAGACTGAAGCTTTCTTT; cdr3_aa: CASTNVEQTEAFF
j_call: TRBJ2-1; d_call: TRBD2; v_call: TRBV9; clone_size: NA; cdr3_nt: TGTGCCAGCAGCGTCCAAGCGGGAGCGGCGTACAATGAGCAGTTCTTC; cdr3_aa: CASSVQAGAAYNEQFF
j_call: TRBJ2-7; d_call: NA; v_call: TRBV7-9; clone_size: NA; cdr3_nt: TGTGCCGTAGGGCGACCCTACGAGCAGTACTTC; cdr3_aa: CAVGRPYEQYF
j_call: TRBJ1-1; d_call: NA; v_call: TRBV5-1; clone_size: NA; cdr3_nt: TGCGCCAGCAGCTCGGCAGGGTTCACTGAAGCTTTCTTT; cdr3_aa: CASSSAGFTEAFF
j_call: TRBJ1-1; d_call: NA; v_call: TRBV7-7; clone_size: NA; cdr3_nt: TGTGCTAGCAGCTTAGGGATTAACACTGAAGCTTTCTTT; cdr3_aa: CASSLGINTEAFF
j_call: TRBJ1-2; d_call: NA; v_call: TRBV5-4; clone_size: NA; cdr3_nt: TGTGCCAGCAGCTCGGGGACCGCGGGCTACACCTTC; cdr3_aa: CASSSGTAGYTF
j_call: TRBJ2-2; d_call: NA; v_call: TRBV9; clone_size: NA; cdr3_nt: TGTGCCAGCAGCGCTAGGGCAGGGAACACCGGGGAGCTGTTTTTT; cdr3_aa: CASSARAGNTGELFF
j_call: TRBJ1-3; d_call: NA; v_call: TRBV6-5; clone_size: NA; cdr3_nt: TGTGCCAGCAGTTACTCTCGTCCTCTCGGGAGCACCATATATTTT; cdr3_aa: CASSYSRPLGSTIYF
j_call: TRBJ1-4; d_call: NA; v_call: TRBV25-1; clone_size: NA; cdr3_nt: TGTGCCAGCAGTACGACCAACCAGGAAAAACTGTTTTTT; cdr3_aa: CASSTTNQEKLFF
j_call: TRBJ2-1; d_call: TRBD1; v_call: TRBV25-1; clone_size: NA; cdr3_nt: TGTGCCGCCAAGGGAGACAGGGGTCCCAATGAGCAGTTCTTC; cdr3_aa: CAAKGDRGPNEQFF
j_call: TRBJ2-5; d_call: TRBD1; v_call: TRBV5-1; clone_size: NA; cdr3_nt: TGCGCCAGCAGCTCCGGACAGGGCGGGGAGACCCAGTACTTC; cdr3_aa: CASSSGQGGETQYF
j_call: TRBJ2-7; d_call: TRBD1; v_call: TRBV19; clone_size: once; cdr3_nt: TGTGCCAGTAGTCAGACAGGGGGCGCCTACGAGCAGTACTTC; cdr3_aa: CASSQTGGAYEQYF
j_call: TRBJ1-3; d_call: NA; v_call: TRBV27; clone_size: NA; cdr3_nt: TGTGCCAGCAGGTCGGACGGGGGTTCTGGAAACACCATATATTTT; cdr3_aa: CASRSDGGSGNTIYF
j_call: TRBJ2-3; d_call: TRBD2; v_call: TRBV5-5; clone_size: NA; cdr3_nt: TGTGCCAGCAGCTTTGAAAACGGACTAGCGGGGAACACAGATACGCAGTATTTT; cdr3_aa: CASSFENGLAGNTDTQYF
j_call: TRBJ2-7; d_call: TRBD2; v_call: TRBV18; clone_size: NA; cdr3_nt: TGTGCCAGCTCCCCGGGGACTAGCGGACCCTACGAGCAGTACTTC; cdr3_aa: CASSPGTSGPYEQYF
j_call: TRBJ2-7; d_call: TRBD2; v_call: TRBV15; clone_size: NA; cdr3_nt: TGTGCCACCAGCAGCCGACTAGCGGGAAGCTACGAGCAGTACTTC; cdr3_aa: CATSSRLAGSYEQYF
j_call: TRBJ1-4; d_call: NA; v_call: TRBV28; clone_size: NA; cdr3_nt: TGTGCCAGCACACCGGGGGGGGCGGATGAAAAACTGTTTTTT; cdr3_aa: CASTPGGADEKLFF
j_call: TRBJ1-1; d_call: NA; v_call: TRBV10-3; clone_size: NA; cdr3_nt: TGTGCCATCAGTGGGGCGGGGTTCGGCACTGAAGCTTTCTTT; cdr3_aa: CAISGAGFGTEAFF
j_call: TRBJ2-3; d_call: NA; v_call: TRBV18; clone_size: NA; cdr3_nt: TGTGCCAGCTCACCCATAGCCAACAGGGTAGGAACAGATACGCAGTATTTT; cdr3_aa: CASSPIANRVGTDTQYF
j_call: TRBJ1-5; d_call: NA; v_call: TRBV4-3; clone_size: NA; cdr3_nt: TGCGCCAGCAGCCAAGACAGCTATCAGCCCCAGCATTTT; cdr3_aa: CASSQDSYQPQHF
j_call: TRBJ2-1; d_call: NA; v_call: TRBV6-5; clone_size: NA; cdr3_nt: TGTGCCAGCAGTTACGGCCCGGACAGCCCCTACAATGAGCAGTTCTTC; cdr3_aa: CASSYGPDSPYNEQFF
j_call: TRBJ1-1; d_call: NA; v_call: TRBV29-1; clone_size: NA; cdr3_nt: TGCAGCGTCGCAGGGTTTGGGAACACTGAAGCTTTCTTT; cdr3_aa: CSVAGFGNTEAFF